This T cell receptor (beta chain) originates from a study of metastatic and nonmetastatic thyroid tumors. TCRdb reassembled clones from the PCR reads with MiXCR. The data show fewer than 20,000 clones, just under 30% seen once. Worth noting for this clone: The conserved closing phenylalanine or tryptophan is absent in this CDR3, likely reflecting a read error.

Each patient went into thyroid surgery without having received any treatment. With 10 bases removed from V and 7 bases from J, the gap between germline ends came to 34 bases. The CDR3 has 18 amino acids. Germline lookup yields CDR1 MDHEN and CDR2 SYDVKM. The sequence was collected from a male donor with papillary thyroid cancer or a benign thyroid nodule (not recorded which). Some clones in this sample may be carry-over from other donors' samples. Sequenced input: tumor tissue. V and J are TRBV28 and TRBJ2-5, with D maybe TRBD2 (6 bases). The CDR3 sequence: CAITYLYGRDRSGVTQYI. The CDR3 DNA reads TGTGCCATCACCTACTTGTACGGGCGGGACCGAAGTGGAGTGACCCAGTACATC.